The 30 T cell receptor beta chains presented below share a single source sample, sequenced in a study of cytomegalovirus exposure and HLA in healthy donors. The PCR contained 60 Vbeta and 13 Jbeta primers. TCRdb keeps only in-frame clones here, not all; method: immunoSEQ multiplex PCR. The data contain fewer than 250,000 clones, 79% of them singletons. Source material: PBMCs. The receptor source for this set is a woman in her forties or fifties in good health and CMV-seronegative.

The CDR3 sequence is CASSPFEGAGNTIYF. CDR3 nucleotide sequence: TGCGCCAGCAGCCCGTTCGAAGGGGCTGGAAACACCATATATTTT. The chain links TRBV5-1 to TRBJ1-3, with D possibly TRBD1 on 5 matching bases. Trimming shortened V by 4 bases and J by 2 bases, and 13 bases separated the two germline ends. Germline V gives CDR1 SGHRS, CDR2 YFSETQ. The CDR3 spans 15 residues.

This chain connects TRBV2 to TRBJ2-7; D is unclear. The CDR3 loop spans 12 amino acids. Germline V lookup: CDR1 SNHLY, CDR2 FYNNEI. The V end was cut by 7 bases, the J end by 5 bases, with 12 bases between. CDR3 sequence reads: CASIGSVDEQYF. CDR3 DNA: TGTGCCAGCATCGGTAGTGTAGACGAGCAGTACTTC.

The rearrangement links TRBV6-1 to TRBJ1-2; 7 nucleotides match TRBD1. The CDR3 totals 13 residues. The J segment lost 4 bases and the V segment lost 6 bases, leaving 5 bases of the junction unmatched. The germline V gene encodes CDR1 MNHNS and CDR2 SASEGT. CDR3 amino acids: CASRRTGAYGYTF. In nucleotides, the CDR3 is TGTGCCAGCAGACGTACAGGGGCCTATGGCTACACCTTC.

This clone was detected only once. This sequence joins TRBV6-5 and TRBJ1-2; D possibly corresponds to TRBD1 (5 bases). The V and J ends lost 6 bases and 8 bases respectively, with 19 bases between them. The CDR3 runs 14 residues. CDR1 and CDR2 (germline): MNHEY, SVGAGI. CDR3 sequence: CASRPQGVTSGYTF. As DNA, the CDR3 is TGTGCCAGCAGACCTCAAGGGGTTACAAGCGGCTACACCTTC.

This chain connects TRBV6-5 to TRBJ2-2, with 7 bases fitting TRBD2. This CDR3 comprises 13 residues. CDR1 is MNHEY, CDR2 SVGAGI, per germline. The ends lost 6 bases at V and 6 bases at J; junction bases unmatched: 4. The CDR3 loop is CASRAREAGELFF. In DNA form, the CDR3 reads TGTGCCAGCAGAGCCCGGGAGGCCGGGGAGCTGTTTTTT.

The rearrangement joins TRBV2 to TRBJ2-7, with a tentative D call TRBD1 (5 bases). Germline CDR1 reads SNHLY; CDR2 reads FYNNEI. The V end lost 6 bases, the J end lost 0 bases, and 9 bases lay between the germline ends. The CDR3 contains 13 residues. Here the CDR3 DNA reads TGTGCCAGCAGGGTAGACAGCTCCTACGAGCAGTACTTC. Translated, it gives CASRVDSSYEQYF.

This chain joins TRBV9 and TRBJ1-6; TRBD1 aligns across 7 bases. The V and J ends lost 2 bases and 7 bases, in that order; junction bases with no gene match: 3. CDR3 size: 14 residues. Germline lookup yields CDR1 SGDLS and CDR2 YYNGEE. The CDR3 region has the DNA TGTGCCAGCAGCGTTACAGGGGTGAATTCACCCCTCCACTTT. Its protein is CASSVTGVNSPLHF.

This chain links TRBV7-2 with TRBJ2-5; TRBD1 matches 7 bases. CDR1 is SGHTA, CDR2 FQGNSA, per germline. The CDR3 totals 13 residues. V gave up 3 bases and J gave up 3 bases; unmatched junction bases: 1. CDR3 nucleotides: TGTGCCAGCAGCTTCGACAGGGAAGAGACCCAGTACTTC. Translated: CASSFDREETQYF.

The chain's CDR3 is CASSFRLTGTEAFF. The CDR3 nucleotides read TGTGCCAGCAGCTTTCGCCTGACGGGGACTGAAGCTTTCTTT. This rearrangement joins TRBV7-9 to TRBJ1-1; no firm D call. Looked up from germline, CDR1 is SEHNR and CDR2 is FQNEAQ (reference sequence). The CDR3 is 14 amino acids. V was cut by 3 bases and J by 5 bases, with 13 bases left in between.

The V gene is TRBV5-1, the J gene TRBJ2-1; TRBD2 might be the D (5 bases). Germline CDR1 is SGHRS and CDR2 is YFSETQ. This CDR3 has 14 amino acids. Trimming took off 4 bases at V and 5 bases at J, with 13 bases between the two ends. This CDR3 reads CASSPIRGDNEQFF. Written as DNA, the CDR3 is TGCGCCAGCAGCCCCATCCGGGGAGACAATGAGCAGTTCTTC.

The chain recombines TRBV10-2 with TRBJ2-7, with 7 bases fitting TRBD2. The CDR3 is made up of 15 amino acids. Germline loops: CDR1 WSHSY, CDR2 SAAADI. J lost 2 bases, V lost 2 bases, and 6 bases had no gene match. The CDR3 loop reads CASSEEAGFPYEQYF. As DNA, the CDR3 is TGCGCCAGCAGTGAGGAAGCGGGATTTCCCTACGAGCAGTACTTC.

The rearrangement joins TRBV7-2 to TRBJ1-2; D possibly corresponds to TRBD1 (5 bases). The CDR3 extends over 13 amino acids. V was trimmed by 1 base and J by 8 bases, leaving 11 bases between them. Looked up from germline, CDR1 is SGHTA and CDR2 is FQGNSA. CDR3 loop: CASSLGWRDGYTF. The CDR3 nucleotides read TGTGCCAGCAGCTTAGGTTGGAGGGACGGCTACACCTTC.

Points on this clone: An end of the junction does not agree with germline; a read error may underlie this. J is TRBJ1-6 and V is TRBV7-9; D not resolved. In germline, CDR1 is SEHNR, CDR2 FQNEAQ (reference sequence). CDR3 length: 13 residues. CDR3 sequence: CSSATKASSPLHF. CDR3 in DNA: TGTTCCAGCGCCACGAAAGCGAGTTCACCCCTCCACTTT.

The chain employs TRBV18 and TRBJ2-7; D is uncertain. The germline CDR1 and CDR2 sequences are KGHSH and LQKENI. This CDR3 comprises 13 residues. Deletions cut 3 bases from V and 4 bases from J, with 10 bases between. CDR3 nucleotides: TGTGCCAGCTCACCGGGCAGGTTTTACGAGCAGTACTTC. This encodes CASSPGRFYEQYF.

This clone was detected only a few times. V gene TRBV10-3 combines with J gene TRBJ1-5; no clear D. This CDR3 contains 17 residues. CDR1 and CDR2 from the germline V gene are ENHRY and SYGVKD. With 5 bases removed from V and 0 bases from J, the gap between germline ends came to 17 bases. Here the CDR3 reads CAISKTSTPDSNQPQHF. The CDR3 nucleotides are TGTGCCATCAGTAAGACTTCGACCCCCGATAGCAATCAGCCCCAGCATTTT.

The V gene is TRBV27, the J gene TRBJ1-5; no clear D gene. CDR1 is MNHEY and CDR2 is SMNVEV in the germline V gene (reference sequence). The CDR3 runs to 13 residues. Trimming removed 0 bases from V and 6 bases from J, with 6 bases in between. Here the CDR3 DNA reads TGTGCCAGCAGTTTATCGATGAGTCAGCCCCAGCATTTT. Amino acid sequence: CASSLSMSQPQHF.

The chain employs TRBV7-3 and TRBJ1-1; 9 nucleotides align to TRBD1. The CDR3 loop spans 15 amino acids. With V trimmed by 4 bases and J by 4 bases, 7 bases remained unmatched. Germline values: CDR1 SGHTA, CDR2 FQGTGA. The CDR3 bases are TGTGCCAGCAGCTCCTCGGGACAGGGACTCACTGAAGCTTTCTTT. It specifies CASSSSGQGLTEAFF.

This clone has only a few counts. This chain connects TRBV28 to TRBJ2-3, with D possibly TRBD2 on 5 matching bases. CDR3 size: 15 residues. V shed 5 bases and J shed 7 bases, with 19 bases lying between them. Germline assignment: CDR1 MDHEN and CDR2 SYDVKM. The CDR3 bases are TGTGCCAGCAGTCCCAAGGTAGCGAAGAGAAATACGCAGTATTTT. Amino acid sequence: CASSPKVAKRNTQYF.

This clone came up once. The DNA for the CDR3 is TGTGCCAGTAAACAGGGAGTTCGTGCCGGGGAGCTGTTTTTT. This encodes CASKQGVRAGELFF. This chain connects TRBV21-1 to TRBJ2-2; TRBD1 reflects the table's D call only, with no check against the DNA. TRBV21-1 is a pseudogene segment. The CDR3 spans 14 residues.

This chain connects TRBV4-1 to TRBJ2-1; 8 bases line up with TRBD2. Germline loops: CDR1 MGHRA, CDR2 YSYEKL. CDR3 size: 16 residues. V shed 0 bases, J shed 5 bases, and the junction held 6 bases outside the gene matches. CDR3 DNA sequence: TGCGCCAGCAGCCAAGAGGTCGTAGCGGGGAACAATGAGCAGTTCTTC. This gives the protein CASSQEVVAGNNEQFF.

This clone was seen a handful of times. V is TRBV4-3 and J is TRBJ1-1; D is undetermined. The CDR3 extends over 13 amino acids. Germline lookup yields CDR1 LGHNA and CDR2 YSLEER. Trimming shortened V by 5 bases and J by 1 base, and 8 bases separated the two germline ends. This chain's CDR3 is CASSWASNTEAFF. In DNA, the CDR3 is TGCGCCAGCAGCTGGGCCTCGAACACTGAAGCTTTCTTT.

This chain uses TRBV5-1 with TRBJ2-1, with D perhaps TRBD1 (6 bases). The CDR3 has 14 residues. Germline-derived CDR1 and CDR2 are SGHRS and YFSETQ. V lost 3 bases and J lost 6, with 13 bases in between. CDR3 amino acids: CASSSGTLLNEQFF. Written as DNA, the CDR3 is TGCGCCAGCAGCTCAGGGACACTTCTCAATGAGCAGTTCTTC.

The V and J genes are TRBV11-3 and TRBJ2-5; 10 bases align to TRBD1. The CDR3 is 17 amino acids. Per germline, CDR1 SGHNT and CDR2 YENEEA. V was pared by 5 bases and J by 3 bases, with 12 bases of the junction left unmatched. The CDR3 nucleotides are TGTGCCAGCAGCCTCAGTCTGGCCGGGACAGGGGAAGAGACCCAGTACTTC. Its protein is CASSLSLAGTGEETQYF.

The rearrangement joins TRBV7-2 to TRBJ1-2, with 7 nucleotides matching TRBD1. Germline CDR1 SGHTA, CDR2 FQGNSA. The CDR3 loop spans 15 amino acids. J lost 11 bases, V lost 3 bases, and 15 bases had no gene match. The CDR3 sequence: CASSFSTGPYGRYTF. CDR3 DNA: TGTGCCAGCAGCTTTTCGACAGGGCCCTATGGTCGGTACACCTTC.

The chain recombines TRBV25-1 with TRBJ2-7, with 10 nucleotides matching TRBD1. The V gene end was trimmed by 10 bases and the J gene end by 5 bases; junction bases not matched to a gene: 5. The V gene's germline CDR1 is MGHDK and CDR2 SYGVNS. This CDR3 has 12 residues. CDR3 nucleotide sequence: TGTGCCACCGGGACAGGGGTCCACGAGCAGTACTTC. Protein: CATGTGVHEQYF.

The chain employs TRBV20-1 and TRBJ2-3, with D unresolved. The CDR3 length is 11 residues. V was clipped by 4 bases and J by 4 bases, with 6 bases between them. Per the germline V gene, CDR1 is DFQATT and CDR2 is SNEGSKA (reference sequence). This CDR3 is CSATVADTQYF. The CDR3 nucleotides are TGCAGTGCTACGGTTGCAGATACGCAGTATTTT.

About this clone: One end of the junction is discordant with germline, which a read error may explain. The V call is TRBV6-6, the J call TRBJ2-7, with D uncertain. Looked up from germline, CDR1 is MNHNY and CDR2 is SVGAGI (reference sequence). The CDR3 consists of 14 residues. The CDR3 spells CACSYQVLKDEQYF. CDR3 DNA: TGTGCCTGCAGTTACCAGGTCCTAAAGGACGAGCAGTACTTC.

The V gene is TRBV27, the J gene TRBJ2-1, with TRBD1 matching 10 bases. Losses at the gene ends were 4 bases for V and 7 bases for J; bases not matched to a gene: 4. The germline gives CDR1 MNHEY, CDR2 SMNVEV (reference sequence). The CDR3 spans 14 residues. The CDR3 coding sequence is TGTGCCAGCAGTTCCCAGGACAGGGGGAATGAGCAGTTCTTC. Amino acid sequence: CASSSQDRGNEQFF.

There are a few counts of this clone. The sample contains more than one DNA sequence encoding this CDR3. The rearrangement joins TRBV6-5 to TRBJ1-1; a possible D gene is TRBD1 (6 bases). Trimming pared 0 bases from V and 2 bases from J, leaving 10 bases between. Germline V gene sequence: CDR1 MNHEY, CDR2 SVGAGI. The CDR3 consists of 15 residues. CDR3 DNA sequence: TGTGCCAGCAGTTACTCGGCAGGGGCTAACACTGAAGCTTTCTTT. Translating it yields CASSYSAGANTEAFF.

The chain combines TRBV6-6 with TRBJ1-5; D gene ambiguous. Germline V gives CDR1 MNHNY, CDR2 SVGAGI (reference sequence). The length of the CDR3 is 14 residues. V gave up 6 bases and J gave up 0 bases, with 9 bases separating them. CDR3 region: CASRVGDSNQPQHF. CDR3 DNA: TGTGCCAGCAGGGTAGGAGATAGCAATCAGCCCCAGCATTTT.